The 13 T cell receptor beta chains reported below all come from one sample, sequenced in a study of T-cell memory formation after mild COVID-19. TCRdb re-called the 5' RACE reads through MiXCR, storing one row per CDR3 protein. This sample carries 290,000 or so distinct CDR3 sequences, roughly 21% of them seen once, and the ten largest clones take 21%. The sample was PBMCs or a T cell subset sorted from them (not recorded which). These receptors all come from a man aged 18 to 29 who had mild COVID-19 (a few samples of this study predate the infection). Cell type and time point are not known.

This clonotype was picked up a small number of times. The chain uses TRBV7-9 and TRBJ2-7; D may be TRBD1 or TRBD2 (5 bases each). The CDR3 is made up of 13 amino acids. The V and J ends lost 4 bases and 5 bases respectively, with 12 bases between them. Germline CDR1 reads SEHNR; CDR2 reads FQNEAQ (reference sequence). The CDR3 protein is CASSSGTANEQYV. The CDR3 bases are TGTGCCAGCAGCTCCGGGACGGCTAACGAGCAGTACGTC.

CDR3 sequence (DNA): TGTGCCATCAGTGTAGGTCCTCAAAACATTCAGTACTTC. Translated: CAISVGPQNIQYF. The V and J genes are TRBV10-3 and TRBJ2-4; D unclear. The CDR3 is 13 amino acids. V was trimmed by 4 bases and J by 5 bases, leaving 9 bases between them. The V gene's germline CDR1 is ENHRY and CDR2 SYGVKD.

The rearrangement uses TRBV2 and TRBJ2-7; the D gene is possibly TRBD1 (6 bases). V lost 3 bases, J lost 5 bases, and 14 bases lay in between. Looked up from germline, CDR1 is SNHLY and CDR2 is FYNNEI. The CDR3 runs 14 residues. CDR3 sequence reads: CASSEDSQSHEQYF. CDR3 nucleotide sequence: TGTGCCAGCAGTGAGGACAGTCAGAGCCACGAGCAGTACTTC.

The gene calls are TRBV28 and TRBJ2-3, with unresolved D. The ends were cut back, 5 bases at V and 6 bases at J, with 12 bases in the middle. This CDR3 has 13 residues. Per germline, CDR1 MDHEN and CDR2 SYDVKM. The CDR3 loop reads CASSPLRVDTQYF. The CDR3 DNA reads as TGTGCCAGCAGTCCCCTTAGGGTGGATACGCAGTATTTT.

The rearrangement joins TRBV12-5 to TRBJ2-6; D is perhaps TRBD1 (6 bases). The CDR3 has 17 amino acids. V lost 1 base, J lost 5 bases, and 15 bases lay in between. Germline V CDR1 and CDR2: LGHNT, FRNRAP. CDR3 loop: CASGLARGQTWANVLTF. As DNA, the CDR3 is TGTGCTAGTGGTTTGGCACGAGGACAGACGTGGGCCAACGTCCTGACTTTC. Supplemented by reference TRBV12-5 and TRBJ2-6, the full variable domain reads DARVTQTPRHKVTEMGQEVTMRCQPILGHNTVFWYRQTMMQGLELLAYFRNRAPLDDSGMPKDRFSAEMPDATLATLKIQPSEPRDSAVYFCASGLARGQTWANVLTFGAGSRLTVL.

This clonotype was detected only a few times. The CDR3 sequence is CATGRADEQFF. CDR3 nucleotides: TGTGCCACCGGGAGAGCGGATGAGCAGTTCTTC. This chain links TRBV24-1 with TRBJ2-1; D is perhaps TRBD2 (5 bases). V was cut by 9 bases and J by 8 bases, with 10 bases left in between. The CDR3 length is 11 residues. The germline gives CDR1 KGHDR, CDR2 SFDVKD.

This clonotype was picked up a small number of times. The chain employs TRBV18 and TRBJ2-7, with D perhaps TRBD1 (5 bases). V shed 3 bases and J shed 2 bases, with 11 bases lying between them. The germline CDR1 and CDR2 sequences are KGHSH and LQKENI. The length of the CDR3 is 14 residues. CDR3 region: CASSPDHRPYEQYF. Written as DNA, the CDR3 is TGTGCCAGCTCACCCGATCACAGGCCCTACGAGCAGTACTTC.

The chain links TRBV7-8 to TRBJ1-3, with 8 bases identical to TRBD1. Trimming removed 6 bases from V and 0 bases from J; junction bases left unmatched: 4. Germline CDR1 and CDR2: SGHVS and FQNEAQ. This CDR3 has 15 amino acids. DNA of the CDR3: TGTGCCAGCAGGGGACAGGTCCTCTCTGGAAACACCATATATTTT. The encoded protein is CASRGQVLSGNTIYF.

The chain carries TRBV6-1 and TRBJ2-7; the match to TRBD1 covers 8 bases. With 7 bases clipped from V and 3 bases from J, the junction kept 5 bases outside the gene matches. Germline-derived CDR1 and CDR2 are MNHNS and SASEGT. This CDR3 contains 13 residues. CDR3 in DNA: TGTGCCAGCAAAGGGACAGGCGTCTACGAGCAGTACTTC. Translated, it gives CASKGTGVYEQYF.

This chain connects TRBV6-2 or TRBV6-3 to TRBJ2-1; TRBD2 aligns across 11 bases. CDR3 length equals 13 residues. Germline trimming cut 10 bases from V and 9 bases from J; bases unmatched to any gene: 8. From germline, CDR1 is MNHEY and CDR2 SVGEGT. This chain's CDR3 is CATLTSGGVEQFF. The CDR3, as DNA: TGTGCCACCCTTACTAGCGGGGGAGTTGAGCAGTTCTTC.

V and J are TRBV7-3 and TRBJ2-5; 10 nucleotides line up with TRBD2. J gave up 3 bases and V 5 bases, and 9 bases lay outside the gene matches. CDR3 length equals 16 residues. Germline V gene data show CDR1 as SGHTA and CDR2 as FQGTGA. CDR3 sequence reads: CASSPIAGGREETQYF. Here the CDR3 DNA reads TGTGCCAGCAGCCCTATAGCGGGGGGCCGGGAAGAGACCCAGTACTTC.

V usage is TRBV6-1 and J usage is TRBJ2-7; possibly TRBD2 for D (7 bases). V was cut by 1 base and J by 6 bases, with 19 bases left in between. There are 16 residues in the CDR3. Germline V gene lookup returns CDR1 MNHNS and CDR2 SASEGT. The CDR3 DNA reads TGTGCCAGCAGTGAAGATGGTCGGGTCGGGGGGCGCGAGCAGTACGTC. This encodes CASSEDGRVGGREQYV.

This clonotype was counted at least ten times. This rearrangement joins TRBV20-1 to TRBJ2-4, with D possibly matching TRBD2 (7 bases). The CDR3 has 13 residues. Germline CDR1 is DFQATT and CDR2 is SNEGSKA (reference sequence). Between the trimmed V and J ends, which lost 5 bases and 8 bases, there was a span of 16 bases. The CDR3 coding sequence is TGCAGTGCTGACGGGGGGCGCGGGGACATTCAGTACTTC. Protein: CSADGGRGDIQYF.